The rows below give T cell receptor beta chains drawn from one sample of a study of blood T cell repertoires in COVID-19. Using immunoSEQ multiplex PCR, the repertoire was profiled, and TCRdb retains in-frame clones only, with some absent. This sample has 250,000 to 400,000 clones, with approximately 81% found just once. The sequencing input was PBMCs or T cells enriched from blood (not recorded which). Receptors were obtained from a woman aged 30 to 39 who had been exposed to COVID-19. The CDR3 runs from the conserved cysteine through the conserved F or W. A D gene is named only where the DNA matches it firmly.

d_call | v_call | cdr3_aa
NA | TRBV7-9 | CASSLLGSPGMNTEAFF
TRBD1 | TRBV6-5 | CATGQGAISGNTIYF
TRBD1 | TRBV24-1 | CATSDPMDRGETDTQYF
NA | TRBV4-2 | CASSQTGDPYEQYF
TRBD1 | TRBV4-2 | CASSQEDRGPTNYGYTF
NA | TRBV5-5 | CASRTASTDTQYF
NA | TRBV18 | CASSPRGQGSNQPQHF
NA | TRBV18 | CASYSGVNTEAFF
NA | TRBV25-1 | CASSVGRGGEKLFF
NA | TRBV12-3/TRBV12-4 | CASSLTEGSPLHF
TRBD1 | TRBV30 | CAWSVTAGTGGIYTF
TRBD2 | TRBV9 | CASSVTASGSYEQYF
TRBD1 | TRBV28 | CASSQGLTGTNEKLFF
TRBD2 | TRBV3-1/TRBV3-2 | CASSPEHALAAYEQYF
TRBD2 | TRBV9 | CASSEPLAGDRNEQFF
NA | TRBV7-9 | CASSRLENTEAFF
NA | TRBV18 | CASSPVTDTEAFF
TRBD2 | TRBV7-9 | CASSPPAGVSYEQYF
TRBD2 | TRBV30 | CAWSVRVGAGGISTDTQYF
TRBD1 | TRBV11-2 | CASSRDRGGETQYF
NA | TRBV6-5 | CASSRSRTRDTQYF
TRBD1 | TRBV9 | CASSVGLGQGSTEAFF
NA | TRBV11-2 | CASSPPGVTGELFF
NA | TRBV1 | CTSSQVGLALVYNEQFF
NA | TRBV7-3 | CASSAGLTLSPHTQYF
TRBD2 | TRBV9 | CASSGSGVLSSYEQYF
NA | TRBV7-2 | CASSLGQGTNEQFF
NA | TRBV28 | CASSTNIIRGSSYNSPLHF
TRBD1 | TRBV5-1 | CASRPTGGLNGYTF
TRBD1 | TRBV7-6 | CASSAGQGMGNQPQHF
TRBD2 | TRBV10-3 | CAISVASGRPYEQYF
NA | TRBV28 | CASSLYYSGQPNEKLFF
NA | TRBV9 | CASSVDEVPTPSDTQYF
NA | TRBV7-2 | CASNQETGGEQFF
NA | TRBV7-2 | CASTIDRWLNEQYF
NA | TRBV29-1 | CSVETAYEQYF
TRBD2 | TRBV5-6 | CASSPAGGPADTQYF
NA | TRBV6-5 | CASIKSGTPYEQYF
TRBD2 | TRBV28 | CASRPSGRARDTQYF
NA | TRBV6-5 | CASLTGLGSYEQYF
TRBD2 | TRBV6-5 | CASRRTSSGTYEQYF
TRBD1 | TRBV2 | CASSGQGAFYGYTF
TRBD1 | TRBV5-1 | CASSDRVQGYTF
NA | TRBV30 | CAWSVMSSGNTIYF
NA | TRBV11-2 | CASSQAGNQPQHF
TRBD1 | TRBV30 | CAWSTGGNEQFF
NA | TRBV7-9 | CASSTDSYGYTF
TRBD2 | TRBV18 | CASSLKTSGSTGELFF
NA | TRBV28 | CASSSGYYGYTF
TRBD2 | TRBV30 | CAWSVGLAGVLVTQYF
TRBD1 | TRBV28 | CASSSLRGPGETQYF